What follows are 21 T cell receptor beta chains derived from one specimen sequenced in a study of long-term antiretroviral therapy in people with HIV. At survey level, the immunoSEQ assay was run in its v3.0 version. Profiled with immunoSEQ multiplex PCR; TCRdb holds only in-frame clones, not every one. The table shows about 14,000 clones, with 75% to 85% occurring only once. Sequenced here: unsorted PBMCs, sampled 3.1 years after starting antiretroviral therapy. The source is a man between 40 and 49 years old with HIV.

The chain employs TRBV9 and TRBJ2-1; 7 nucleotides agree with TRBD2. The CDR3 covers 14 residues. The V gene end was trimmed by 4 bases and the J gene end by 6 bases; junction bases not matched to a gene: 7. Germline assignment: CDR1 SGDLS and CDR2 YYNGEE. CDR3 sequence (DNA): TGTGCCAGCAGCTCCGGGGGAGGGATCAATGAGCAGTTCTTC. This codes for CASSSGGGINEQFF.

V gene TRBV11-2 combines with J gene TRBJ1-1; unclear D gene. The germline CDR1 and CDR2 sequences are SGHAT and FQNNGV. Trimming shortened V by 1 base and J by 6 bases, and 6 bases separated the two germline ends. The CDR3 is made up of 12 amino acids. In nucleotides, the CDR3 is TGTGCCAGCAGCTTAGGTCCTCCTGAAGCTTTCTTT. It encodes CASSLGPPEAFF.

V and J are TRBV27 and TRBJ2-7; possibly TRBD1 for D (6 bases). Germline V gene lookup returns CDR1 MNHEY and CDR2 SMNVEV (reference sequence). V dropped 2 bases and J dropped 5 bases, with 10 bases sitting between them. This CDR3 region has 13 residues. Here the CDR3 reads CASSLRGINEQYF. The CDR3 nucleotides read TGTGCCAGCAGTTTAAGGGGGATAAACGAGCAGTACTTC.

The rearrangement joins TRBV28 to TRBJ2-6, with D unresolved. The CDR3 totals 16 residues. The germline V gene has CDR1 MDHEN and CDR2 SYDVKM. Trimming pared 4 bases from V and 2 bases from J, leaving 12 bases between. This CDR3 is CASSSPSTTGANVLTF. The CDR3 nucleotides are TGTGCCAGCAGTTCTCCCTCGACGACTGGGGCCAACGTCCTGACTTTC.

This clone was observed a handful of times. The rearrangement links TRBV7-9 to TRBJ1-6, with D unclear. There are 15 residues in the CDR3. V lost 5 bases, J lost 8 bases, and 16 bases lay in between. CDR1 SEHNR and CDR2 FQNEAQ come from the germline V gene (reference sequence). The CDR3 DNA is TGTGCCAGCAGCGATACCGGGATCCCGGATTCACCCCTCCACTTT. Amino acid sequence: CASSDTGIPDSPLHF.

V and J are TRBV6-1 and TRBJ1-1, with a tentative D call TRBD1 (5 bases). The germline gives CDR1 MNHNS, CDR2 SASEGT. This CDR3 spans 12 amino acids. The germline V and J ends were trimmed by 6 bases and 4 bases, with 9 bases remaining between them. The CDR3 nucleotides are TGTGCCAGCAGAGACCAGGGCACTGAAGCTTTCTTT. Translating gives CASRDQGTEAFF.

The chain combines TRBV4-1 with TRBJ2-2, with TRBD2 identical over 7 bases. The ends lost 3 bases at V and 7 bases at J; junction bases unmatched: 11. This CDR3 is built from 16 residues. Germline CDR1 and CDR2: MGHRA and YSYEKL. Here the CDR3 reads CASSQGGLGIGGELFF. In DNA form, the CDR3 reads TGCGCCAGCAGCCAGGGCGGACTAGGGATCGGCGGGGAGCTGTTTTTT.

This chain connects TRBV6-6 to TRBJ2-7; a weak D match, TRBD1 (6 bases). The germline CDR1 and CDR2 sequences are MNHNY and SVGAGI (reference sequence). Deletions cut 0 bases from V and 5 bases from J, with 14 bases between. The length of the CDR3 is 15 residues. CDR3 nucleotide sequence: TGTGCCAGCAGTTACTCGATGGGGGCAGGGAACGAGCAGTACTTC. The encoded protein is CASSYSMGAGNEQYF.

The chain recombines TRBV11-2 with TRBJ2-2; D perhaps matches TRBD2 (5 bases). The CDR3 is 13 residues long. Germline V gives CDR1 SGHAT, CDR2 FQNNGV. V dropped 4 bases and J dropped 8 bases, with 11 bases sitting between them. As DNA, the CDR3 is TGTGCCAGCAGCTCCGGGGTGGTTGGGGAGCTGTTTTTT. It is translated as CASSSGVVGELFF.

The J gene is TRBJ2-5, the V gene TRBV5-4; 12 positions agree with TRBD2. V lost 1 base, J lost 5 bases, and 3 bases stayed unmatched. Germline values: CDR1 SGHNT, CDR2 YYREEE (reference sequence). The CDR3 runs to 15 residues. The CDR3 nucleotides read TGTGCCAGCAGCTTGCCTAGCGGGGGGGTGGAGACCCAGTACTTC. This codes for CASSLPSGGVETQYF.

CDR3 bases: TGTGCCAGCAGTGCCGGGACGGTTAGCAATCAGCCCCAGCATTTT. Translation: CASSAGTVSNQPQHF. The rearrangement links TRBV2 to TRBJ1-5; tentatively, D is TRBD1 (5 bases). Germline V gene sequence: CDR1 SNHLY, CDR2 FYNNEI. This CDR3 has 15 residues. The ends were cut back, 4 bases at V and 0 bases at J, with 10 bases in the middle.

The chain recombines TRBV27 with TRBJ1-5; 12 bases map to TRBD1. CDR3 length equals 17 residues. CDR1 MNHEY and CDR2 SMNVEV come from the germline V gene (reference sequence). Trimming removed 5 bases from V and 7 bases from J; junction bases left unmatched: 12. CDR3 residues: CASSPYLGQGAEQPQHF. The CDR3 DNA reads as TGTGCCAGCAGTCCGTACTTGGGACAGGGGGCTGAACAGCCCCAGCATTTT.

V gene TRBV6-1 combines with J gene TRBJ1-1; TRBD1 aligns across 10 bases. Germline-derived CDR1 and CDR2 are MNHNS and SASEGT. The CDR3 consists of 14 residues. The ends lost 4 bases at V and 3 bases at J; junction bases unmatched: 2. The CDR3 region has the DNA TGTGCCAGCAGTGGGGGACAGGGGCACACTGAAGCTTTCTTT. Its protein is CASSGGQGHTEAFF.

The V call is TRBV25-1, the J call TRBJ1-1; D ambiguous. This CDR3 has 15 amino acids. With 3 bases removed from V and 0 bases from J, the gap between germline ends came to 11 bases. Germline V gene data show CDR1 as MGHDK and CDR2 as SYGVNS. CDR3 protein: CASSDRRSMNTEAFF. The CDR3 coding sequence is TGTGCCAGCAGTGATCGCAGAAGCATGAACACTGAAGCTTTCTTT.

As DNA, the CDR3 is TGTGCCAGCTCGACCCCGGGTCCGAATTCACCCCTCCACTTT. This translates into CASSTPGPNSPLHF. The chain links TRBV27 to TRBJ1-6; D ambiguous. Germline V CDR1 and CDR2: MNHEY, SMNVEV (reference sequence). CDR3 size: 14 residues. Deletions cut 8 bases from V and 7 bases from J, with 15 bases between.

V and J are TRBV10-3 and TRBJ1-1; D remains unclear. Trimming shortened V by 3 bases and J by 5 bases, and 13 bases separated the two germline ends. Germline loops: CDR1 ENHRY, CDR2 SYGVKD. The CDR3 sequence is 14 residues long. In DNA, the CDR3 is TGTGCCATCAGTGAACGGGGAAGTGGAACTGAAGCTTTCTTT. It yields the protein CAISERGSGTEAFF.

The chain combines TRBV5-4 with TRBJ1-5; tentative D call: TRBD1 (5 bases). The CDR3 covers 13 residues. The germline V and J ends were trimmed by 3 bases and 9 bases, with 13 bases remaining between them. Germline loops: CDR1 SGHNT, CDR2 YYREEE (reference sequence). CDR3 in amino acids: CASSSDKLAPQHF. As DNA, the CDR3 is TGTGCCAGCAGCTCGGACAAGCTTGCGCCCCAGCATTTT.

The chain joins TRBV11-2 to TRBJ1-1; D might be TRBD1 (6 bases). This CDR3 region has 14 residues. CDR1 is SGHAT, CDR2 FQNNGV, per germline. V was clipped by 3 bases and J by 0 bases, with 8 bases between them. The DNA for the CDR3 is TGTGCCAGCAGCTTGTGGACAGTGAACACTGAAGCTTTCTTT. Its translation: CASSLWTVNTEAFF. The whole variable domain, remainder taken from reference TRBV11-2 and TRBJ1-1, is EAGVAQSPRYKIIEKRQSVAFWCNPISGHATLYWYQQILGQGPKLLIQFQNNGVVDDSQLPKDRFSAERLKGVDSTLKIQPAKLEDSAVYLCASSLWTVNTEAFFGQGTRLTVV.

This chain links TRBV4-1 with TRBJ2-3; possibly TRBD2 for D (6 bases). V was pared by 1 base and J by 1 base, with 15 bases between. The CDR3 spans 17 residues. CDR1 is MGHRA, CDR2 YSYEKL, per germline. The CDR3 DNA sequence: TGCGCCAGCAGCCAAGTGGGGCTAGCGTTCGGCACAGATACGCAGTATTTT. Its translation is CASSQVGLAFGTDTQYF.

V is TRBV5-4 and J is TRBJ1-3; D is possibly TRBD1 (5 bases). V lost 3 bases and J lost 0, with 7 bases in between. The CDR3 covers 14 residues. Germline-derived CDR1 and CDR2 are SGHNT and YYREEE (reference sequence). Here the CDR3 reads CASSWDGSGNTIYF. CDR3 sequence (DNA): TGTGCCAGCAGCTGGGACGGCTCTGGAAACACCATATATTTT.

This chain connects TRBV5-4 to TRBJ1-4, with 7 nucleotides matching TRBD1. Germline CDR1 and CDR2: SGHNT and YYREEE (reference sequence). This CDR3 has 14 residues. J lost 8 bases, V lost 2 bases, and 6 bases had no gene match. The CDR3 spells CASSFTGAGEKLFF. As DNA, the CDR3 is TGTGCCAGCAGCTTCACAGGGGCAGGGGAAAAACTGTTTTTT.